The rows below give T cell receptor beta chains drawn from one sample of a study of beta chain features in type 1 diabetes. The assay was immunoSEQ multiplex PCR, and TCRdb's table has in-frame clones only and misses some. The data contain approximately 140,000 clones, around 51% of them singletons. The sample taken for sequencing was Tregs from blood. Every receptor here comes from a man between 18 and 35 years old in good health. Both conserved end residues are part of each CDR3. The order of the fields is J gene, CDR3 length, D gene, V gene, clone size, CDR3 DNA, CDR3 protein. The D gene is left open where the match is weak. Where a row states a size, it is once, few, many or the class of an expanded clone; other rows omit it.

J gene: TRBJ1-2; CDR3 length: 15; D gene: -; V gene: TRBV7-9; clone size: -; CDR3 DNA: TGTGCCAGCAGCTTAGTGCGGGGGCTAGGGTATGGCTACACCTTC; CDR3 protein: CASSLVRGLGYGYTF
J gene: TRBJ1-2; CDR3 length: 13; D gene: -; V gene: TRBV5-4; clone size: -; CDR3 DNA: TGTGCCAGCAGCTTGGACAGGGAAGGAGGCTACACCTTC; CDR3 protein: CASSLDREGGYTF
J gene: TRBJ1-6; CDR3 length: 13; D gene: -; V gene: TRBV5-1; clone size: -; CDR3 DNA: TGCGCCAGCAAGGACAGAGATAATTCACCCCTCCACTTT; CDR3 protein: CASKDRDNSPLHF
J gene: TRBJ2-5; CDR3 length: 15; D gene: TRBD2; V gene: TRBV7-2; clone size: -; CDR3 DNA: TGTGCCAGCAGCGTTCACGGGGGGGTCCAAGAGACCCAGTACTTC; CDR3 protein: CASSVHGGVQETQYF
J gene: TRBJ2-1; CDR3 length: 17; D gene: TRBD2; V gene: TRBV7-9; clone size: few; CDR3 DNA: TGTGCCAGCAGCCCGCGGGGGGCTGGGAGCTCCTACAATGAGCAGTTCTTC; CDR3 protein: CASSPRGAGSSYNEQFF
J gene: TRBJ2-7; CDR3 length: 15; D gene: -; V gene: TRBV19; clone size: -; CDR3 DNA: TGTGCCAGTAGTCCTTTACGGGGGAGCTCCTACGAGCAGTACTTC; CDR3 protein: CASSPLRGSSYEQYF
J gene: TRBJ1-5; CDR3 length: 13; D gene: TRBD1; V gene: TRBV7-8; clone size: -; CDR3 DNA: TGTGCCAGCAGCGGGACAGGGTATCAGCCCCAGCATTTT; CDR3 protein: CASSGTGYQPQHF
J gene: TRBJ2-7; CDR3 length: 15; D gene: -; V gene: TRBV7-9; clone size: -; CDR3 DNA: TGTGCCAGCAGCTTAACCCACTTTCAGGGTTACGAGCAGTACTTC; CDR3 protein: CASSLTHFQGYEQYF
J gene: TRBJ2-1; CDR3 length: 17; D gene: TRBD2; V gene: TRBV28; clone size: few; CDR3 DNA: TGTGCCAGCGGATCCTCCGCCGGGGGGGGCCTACGAGGAGAGCAGTTCTTC; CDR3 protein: CASGSSAGGGLRGEQFF
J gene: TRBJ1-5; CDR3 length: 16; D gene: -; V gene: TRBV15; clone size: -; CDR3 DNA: TGTGCCACCAGCAGAGATAGAGCGCATCGAGGGCAGCCCCAGCATTTT; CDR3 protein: CATSRDRAHRGQPQHF
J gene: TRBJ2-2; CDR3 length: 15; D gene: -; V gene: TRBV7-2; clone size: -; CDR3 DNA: TGTGCCAGCAGCTTAGCGCTCAGGGCCATCGGGGAGCTGTTTTTT; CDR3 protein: CASSLALRAIGELFF
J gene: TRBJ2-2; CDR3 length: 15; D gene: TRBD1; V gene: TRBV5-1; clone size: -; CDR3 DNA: TGCGCCAGCAGCCCCCAGGGGGCCCCCACCGGGGAGCTGTTTTTT; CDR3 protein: CASSPQGAPTGELFF
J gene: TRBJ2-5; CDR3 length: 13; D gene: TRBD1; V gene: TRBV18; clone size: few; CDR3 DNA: TGTGCCAGCTCCCGGGACAGGGAAGAGACCCAGTACTTC; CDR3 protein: CASSRDREETQYF
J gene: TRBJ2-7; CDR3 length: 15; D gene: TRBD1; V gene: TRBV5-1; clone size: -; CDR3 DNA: TGCGCCAGCAGCTTGCGACAGGGCAGCTCCTACGAGCAGTACTTC; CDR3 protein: CASSLRQGSSYEQYF
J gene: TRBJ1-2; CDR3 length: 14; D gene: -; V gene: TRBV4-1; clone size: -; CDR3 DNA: TGCGCCAGCAGCCAAGATGTTGGCAGGGTTTCATACACCTTC; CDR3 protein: CASSQDVGRVSYTF
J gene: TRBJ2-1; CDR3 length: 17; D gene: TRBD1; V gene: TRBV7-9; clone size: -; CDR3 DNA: TGTGCCAGCAGCTCACCCGTTAGGACAGGGAAGGTTAATGAGCAGTTCTTC; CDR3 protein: CASSSPVRTGKVNEQFF
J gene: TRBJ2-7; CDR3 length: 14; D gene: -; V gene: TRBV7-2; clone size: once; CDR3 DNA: TGTGCCAGCAGCTTAGTACTGACATCCTACGAGCAGTACTTC; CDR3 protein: CASSLVLTSYEQYF
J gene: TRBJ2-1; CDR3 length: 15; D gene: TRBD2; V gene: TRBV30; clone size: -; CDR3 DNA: TGTGCCTGGAGTGGAACCTGGACTAGCGGGAGGGAACAGTTCTTC; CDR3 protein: CAWSGTWTSGREQFF
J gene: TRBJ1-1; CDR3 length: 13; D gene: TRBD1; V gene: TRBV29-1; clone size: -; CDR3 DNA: TGCAGCGTTGTGGGACAGGGGACCACTGAAGCTTTCTTT; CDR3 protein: CSVVGQGTTEAFF
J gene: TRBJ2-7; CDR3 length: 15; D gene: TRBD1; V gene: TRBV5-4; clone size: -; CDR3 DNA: TGTGCCAGCAGCACGGGACAGGGGGGATCCTACGAGCAGTACTTC; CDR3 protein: CASSTGQGGSYEQYF
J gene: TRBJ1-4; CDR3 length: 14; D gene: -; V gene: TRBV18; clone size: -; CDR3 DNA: TGTGCCAGCTCACCGCGGGGGCCTAATGAAAAACTGTTTTTT; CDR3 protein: CASSPRGPNEKLFF
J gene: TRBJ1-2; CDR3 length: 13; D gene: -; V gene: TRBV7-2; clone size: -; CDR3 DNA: TGTGCCAGCATCCAAGGCTGGGCGGGTGGCTACACCTTC; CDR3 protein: CASIQGWAGGYTF
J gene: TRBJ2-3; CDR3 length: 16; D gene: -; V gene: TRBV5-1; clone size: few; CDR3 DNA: TGCGCCAGCAGCAAACCACAGGGAGCCGGCACAGATACGCAGTATTTT; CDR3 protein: CASSKPQGAGTDTQYF
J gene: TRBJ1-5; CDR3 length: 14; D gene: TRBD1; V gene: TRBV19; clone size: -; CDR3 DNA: TGTGCCAGTAGTTCCGCAGGGGGCAGTCAGCCCCAGCATTTT; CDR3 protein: CASSSAGGSQPQHF
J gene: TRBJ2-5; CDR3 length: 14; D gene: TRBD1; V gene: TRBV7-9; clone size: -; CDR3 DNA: TGTGCCAGCAGCTCCGGGACAGGGAGTGAGACCCAGTACTTC; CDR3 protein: CASSSGTGSETQYF
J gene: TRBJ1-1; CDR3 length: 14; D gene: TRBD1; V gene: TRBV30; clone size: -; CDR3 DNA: TGTGCCTGGAGTGGGGGGACAGGGGCCGACGAAGCTTTCTTT; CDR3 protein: CAWSGGTGADEAFF
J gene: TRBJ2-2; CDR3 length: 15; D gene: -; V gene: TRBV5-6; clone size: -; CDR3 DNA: TGTGCCAGCAGCGCGTCAGGCTCGTACACCGGGGAGCTGTTTTTT; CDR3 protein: CASSASGSYTGELFF
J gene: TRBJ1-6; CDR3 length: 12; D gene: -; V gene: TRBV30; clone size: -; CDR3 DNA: TGTGCCTGGAGTGTGGCGGCTTCACCCCTCCACTTT; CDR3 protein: CAWSVAASPLHF
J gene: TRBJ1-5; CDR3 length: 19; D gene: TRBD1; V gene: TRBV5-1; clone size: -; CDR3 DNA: TGCGCCAGCAGCTCTACGGGGACAGGGGCAGGATATAGCAATCAGCCCCAGCATTTT; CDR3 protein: CASSSTGTGAGYSNQPQHF
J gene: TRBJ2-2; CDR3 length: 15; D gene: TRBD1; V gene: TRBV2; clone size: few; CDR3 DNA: TGTGCCAGCAGGAGGGACAGGGTCGCTGGCGGGGAGCTGTTTTTT; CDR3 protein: CASRRDRVAGGELFF
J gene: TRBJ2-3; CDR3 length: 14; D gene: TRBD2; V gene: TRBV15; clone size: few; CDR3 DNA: TGTGCCACCAGCAGATCCGGACTAGAACATACGCAGTATTTT; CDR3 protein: CATSRSGLEHTQYF
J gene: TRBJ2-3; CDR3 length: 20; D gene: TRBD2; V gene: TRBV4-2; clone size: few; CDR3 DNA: TGTGCCAGCAGCCACCCAGGGATGGCTAGCGGGAGAGGAAGTACAGATACGCAGTATTTT; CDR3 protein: CASSHPGMASGRGSTDTQYF
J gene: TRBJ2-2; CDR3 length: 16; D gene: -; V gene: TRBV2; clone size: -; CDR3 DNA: TGTGCCAGGACCGGATCATCAGCCGCGGTTTCCGGGGAGCTGTTTTTT; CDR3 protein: CARTGSSAAVSGELFF
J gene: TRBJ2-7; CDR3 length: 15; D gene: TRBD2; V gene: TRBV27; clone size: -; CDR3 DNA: TGTGCCAGCAGTTCCGGGACTAGCCCCCCCTACGAGCAGTACTTC; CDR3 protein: CASSSGTSPPYEQYF
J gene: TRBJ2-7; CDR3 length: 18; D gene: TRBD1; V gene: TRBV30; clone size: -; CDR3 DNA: TGTGCCTGGAGTGTACGAATGGGGACAGGAGCTTCGCTGAGGGAGCAGTACTTC; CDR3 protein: CAWSVRMGTGASLREQYF
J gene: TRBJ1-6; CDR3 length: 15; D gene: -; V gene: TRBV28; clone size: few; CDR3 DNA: TGTGCCAGCAGTTCCCCAAGCTCCTATAATTCCCCCCTCCACTTT; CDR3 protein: CASSSPSSYNSPLHF
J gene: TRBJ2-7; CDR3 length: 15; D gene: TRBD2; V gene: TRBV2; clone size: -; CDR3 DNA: TGTGCCAGCAATCCCCCTGAAGCGGGAGCCTACGAGCAGTACTTC; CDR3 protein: CASNPPEAGAYEQYF
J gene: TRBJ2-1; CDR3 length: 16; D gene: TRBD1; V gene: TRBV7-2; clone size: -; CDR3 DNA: TGTGCCAGCAGTTCCGGGACAGGGGGCTCCTACAATGAGCAGTTCTTC; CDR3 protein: CASSSGTGGSYNEQFF
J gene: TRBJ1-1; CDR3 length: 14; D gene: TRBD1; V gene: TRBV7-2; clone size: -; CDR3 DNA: TGTGCCAGCAGCTTACTCCAACGGGGGACAGGGGCTTTCTTT; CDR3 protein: CASSLLQRGTGAFF